The source of this TCR beta chain is a study of STAT5B mutations in CD4+ large granular lymphocyte leukemia. General study points: No patients shared main leukemic clonotypes, though about 25% appeared at low frequency elsewhere. TRBV06-family usage was enriched in top patient clones (8/27) versus controls (2/35).

The assay was immunoSEQ multiplex PCR, and TCRdb's table has in-frame clones only and misses some. The table has about 34,000 clones, more than 55% seen once; the top ten hold about 3%. The CDR3 is 14 amino acids. Germline trimming cut 2 bases from V and 9 bases from J; bases unmatched to any gene: 7. CDR1 is GTSNPN, CDR2 SVGIG, per germline (reference sequence). Details on this clone: Its specificity is not known.

Controls came from buffy coats of healthy blood donors. The sequence came from a human donor in good health. The material sequenced was CD4+ T cells from blood buffy coats. V gene TRBV30 combines with J gene TRBJ1-6; 7 bases match TRBD1. The CDR3 spells CAWSQQGRSSPLHF. CDR3 coding DNA: TGTGCCTGGAGTCAACAGGGGAGAAGTTCACCCCTCCACTTT.